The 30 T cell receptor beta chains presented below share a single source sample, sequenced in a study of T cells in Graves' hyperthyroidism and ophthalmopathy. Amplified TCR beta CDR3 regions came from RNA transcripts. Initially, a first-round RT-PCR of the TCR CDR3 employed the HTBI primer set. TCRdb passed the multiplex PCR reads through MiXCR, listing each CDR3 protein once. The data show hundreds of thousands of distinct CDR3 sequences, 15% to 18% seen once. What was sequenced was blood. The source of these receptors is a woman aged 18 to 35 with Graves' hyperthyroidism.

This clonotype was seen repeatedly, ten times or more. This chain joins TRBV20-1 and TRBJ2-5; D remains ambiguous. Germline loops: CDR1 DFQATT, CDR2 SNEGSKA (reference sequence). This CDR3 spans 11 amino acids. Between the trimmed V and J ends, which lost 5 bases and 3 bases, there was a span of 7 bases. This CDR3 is CSAGLKETQYF. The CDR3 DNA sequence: TGCAGTGCTGGGCTTAAAGAGACCCAGTACTTC.

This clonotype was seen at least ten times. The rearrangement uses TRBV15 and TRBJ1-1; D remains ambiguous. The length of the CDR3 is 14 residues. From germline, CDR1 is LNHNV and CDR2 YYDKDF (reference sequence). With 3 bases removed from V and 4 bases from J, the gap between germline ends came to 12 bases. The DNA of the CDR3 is TGTGCCACCAGCAGGGACCTAAAGGGCACTGAAGCTTTCTTT. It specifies CATSRDLKGTEAFF.

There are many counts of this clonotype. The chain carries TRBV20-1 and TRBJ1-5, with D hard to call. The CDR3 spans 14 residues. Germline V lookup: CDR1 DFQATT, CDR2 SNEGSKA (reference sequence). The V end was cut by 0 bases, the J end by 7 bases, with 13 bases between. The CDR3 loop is CSARDGPGGQPQHF. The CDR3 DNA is TGCAGTGCTAGAGACGGACCCGGCGGGCAGCCCCAGCATTTT.

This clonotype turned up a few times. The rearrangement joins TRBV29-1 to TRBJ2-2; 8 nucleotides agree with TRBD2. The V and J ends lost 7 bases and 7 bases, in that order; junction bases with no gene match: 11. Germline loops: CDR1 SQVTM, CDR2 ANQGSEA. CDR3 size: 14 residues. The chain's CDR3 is CSATASGLIGELFF. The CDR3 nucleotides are TGCAGCGCAACCGCTAGCGGGCTTATCGGGGAGCTGTTTTTT.

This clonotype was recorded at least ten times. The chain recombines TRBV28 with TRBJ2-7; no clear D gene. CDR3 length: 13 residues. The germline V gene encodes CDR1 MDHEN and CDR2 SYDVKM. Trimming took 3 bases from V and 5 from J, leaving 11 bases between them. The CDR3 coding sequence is TGTGCCAGCAGTTTCCCTGATGCCAACGAGCAGTACTTC. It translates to CASSFPDANEQYF.

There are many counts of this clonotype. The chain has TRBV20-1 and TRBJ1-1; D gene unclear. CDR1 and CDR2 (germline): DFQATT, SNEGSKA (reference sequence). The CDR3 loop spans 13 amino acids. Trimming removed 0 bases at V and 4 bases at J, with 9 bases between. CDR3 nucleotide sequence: TGCAGTGCTAGAGATCTGAGGGCCACTGAAGCTTTCTTT. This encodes CSARDLRATEAFF.

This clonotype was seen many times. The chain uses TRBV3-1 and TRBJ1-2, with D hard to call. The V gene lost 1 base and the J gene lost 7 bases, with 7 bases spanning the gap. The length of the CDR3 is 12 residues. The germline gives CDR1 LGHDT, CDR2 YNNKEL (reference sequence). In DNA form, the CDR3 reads TGTGCCAGCAGCCAAGGACCTGGTGGCTACACCTTC. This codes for CASSQGPGGYTF.

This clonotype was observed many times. The CDR3 region has the DNA TGTGCCAGCAGCACTAAGCGGGGAAGTTCCTACGAGCAGTACTTC. This sequence encodes CASSTKRGSSYEQYF. The rearrangement joins TRBV6-1 to TRBJ2-7; 7 nucleotides line up with TRBD2. CDR3 length: 15 amino acids. Germline CDR1 reads MNHNS; CDR2 reads SASEGT. Trimming at V came to 6 bases and at J to 1 base, leaving 9 bases not matched to a gene.

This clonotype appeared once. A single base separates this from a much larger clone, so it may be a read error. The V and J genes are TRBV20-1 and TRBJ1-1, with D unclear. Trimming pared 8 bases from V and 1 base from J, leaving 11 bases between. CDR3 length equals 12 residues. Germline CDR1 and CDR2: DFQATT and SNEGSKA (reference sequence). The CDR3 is CSRKSGNTEAFF. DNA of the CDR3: TGCAGTAGGAAATCGGGGAACACTGAAGCTTTCTTT.

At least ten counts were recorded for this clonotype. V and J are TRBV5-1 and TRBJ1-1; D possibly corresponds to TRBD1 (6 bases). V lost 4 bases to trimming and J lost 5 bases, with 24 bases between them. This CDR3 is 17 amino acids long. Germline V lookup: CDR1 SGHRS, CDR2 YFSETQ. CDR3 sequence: CASSVDGHGGIRTEAFF. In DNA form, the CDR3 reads TGCGCCAGCAGCGTGGACGGACACGGGGGCATTAGAACTGAAGCTTTCTTT.

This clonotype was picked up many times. The chain's CDR3 is CASSYNPGLAVYNEQFF. DNA of the CDR3: TGTGCCAGCAGCTACAACCCGGGACTAGCGGTATACAATGAGCAGTTCTTC. The chain joins TRBV7-8 to TRBJ2-1; 11 nucleotides line up with TRBD2. Per germline, CDR1 SGHVS and CDR2 FQNEAQ. CDR3 length equals 17 residues. The J segment lost 4 bases and the V segment lost 4 bases, leaving 9 bases of the junction unmatched.

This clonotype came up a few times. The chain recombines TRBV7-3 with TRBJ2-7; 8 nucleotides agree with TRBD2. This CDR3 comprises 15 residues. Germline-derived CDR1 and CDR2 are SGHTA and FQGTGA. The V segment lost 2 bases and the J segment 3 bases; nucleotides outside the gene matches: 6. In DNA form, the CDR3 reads TGTGCCAGCAGCTTATCCCCGGGACTAGTCTACGAGCAGTACTTC. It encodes CASSLSPGLVYEQYF.

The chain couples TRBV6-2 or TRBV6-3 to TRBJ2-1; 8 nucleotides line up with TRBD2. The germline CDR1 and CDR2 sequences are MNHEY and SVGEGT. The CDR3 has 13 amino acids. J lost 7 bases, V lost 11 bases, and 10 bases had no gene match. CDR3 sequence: CAVARTSWNEQFF. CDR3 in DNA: TGTGCCGTCGCCCGGACTAGCTGGAATGAGCAGTTCTTC.

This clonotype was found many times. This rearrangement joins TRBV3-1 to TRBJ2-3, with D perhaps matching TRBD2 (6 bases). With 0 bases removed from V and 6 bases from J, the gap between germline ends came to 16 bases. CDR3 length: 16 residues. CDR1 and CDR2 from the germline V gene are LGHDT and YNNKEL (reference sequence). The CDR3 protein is CASSQDPAGLEDTQYF. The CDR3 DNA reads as TGTGCCAGCAGCCAAGATCCCGCGGGGCTCGAGGATACGCAGTATTTT.

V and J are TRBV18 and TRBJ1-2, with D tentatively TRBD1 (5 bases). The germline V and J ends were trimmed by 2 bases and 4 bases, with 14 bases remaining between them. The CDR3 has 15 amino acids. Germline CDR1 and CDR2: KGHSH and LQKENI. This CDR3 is CASSPGVGATYGYTF. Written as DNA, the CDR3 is TGTGCCAGCTCACCAGGAGTAGGGGCCACCTATGGCTACACCTTC.

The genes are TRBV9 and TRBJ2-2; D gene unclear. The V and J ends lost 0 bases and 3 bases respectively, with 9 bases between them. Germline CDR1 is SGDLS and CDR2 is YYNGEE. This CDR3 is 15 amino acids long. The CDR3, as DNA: TGTGCCAGCAGCGTAGAAGGCAGCTACACCGGGGAGCTGTTTTTT. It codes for CASSVEGSYTGELFF. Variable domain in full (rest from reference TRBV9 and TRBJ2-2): DSGVTQTPKHLITATGQRVTLRCSPRSGDLSVYWYQQSLDQGLQFLIQYYNGEERAKGNILERFSAQQFPDLHSELNLSSLELGDSALYFCASSVEGSYTGELFFGEGSRLTVL.

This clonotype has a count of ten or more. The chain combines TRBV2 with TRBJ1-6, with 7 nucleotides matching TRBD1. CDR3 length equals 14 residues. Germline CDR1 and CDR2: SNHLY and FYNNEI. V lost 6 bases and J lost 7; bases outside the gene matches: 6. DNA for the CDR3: TGTGCCAGCAGGGCCGGGACAGTCAATTCACCCCTCCACTTT. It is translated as CASRAGTVNSPLHF. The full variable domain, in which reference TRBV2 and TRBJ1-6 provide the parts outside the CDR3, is EPEVTQTPSHQVTQMGQEVILRCVPISNHLYFYWYRQILGQKVEFLVSFYNNEISEKSEIFDDQFSVERPDGSNFTLKIRSTKLEDSAMYFCASRAGTVNSPLHFGNGTRLTVT.

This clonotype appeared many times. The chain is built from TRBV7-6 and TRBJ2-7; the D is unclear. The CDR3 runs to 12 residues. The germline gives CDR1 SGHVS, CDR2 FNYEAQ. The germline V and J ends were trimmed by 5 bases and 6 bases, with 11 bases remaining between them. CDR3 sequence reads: CASSQFSTEQYF. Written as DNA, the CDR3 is TGTGCCAGCAGCCAGTTTAGCACCGAGCAGTACTTC.

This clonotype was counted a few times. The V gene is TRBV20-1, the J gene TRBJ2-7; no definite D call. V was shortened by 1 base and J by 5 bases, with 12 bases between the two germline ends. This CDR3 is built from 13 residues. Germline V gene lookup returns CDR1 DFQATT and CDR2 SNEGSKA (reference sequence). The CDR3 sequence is CSARGPTAHEQYF. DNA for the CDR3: TGCAGTGCTAGAGGCCCCACTGCCCACGAGCAGTACTTC.

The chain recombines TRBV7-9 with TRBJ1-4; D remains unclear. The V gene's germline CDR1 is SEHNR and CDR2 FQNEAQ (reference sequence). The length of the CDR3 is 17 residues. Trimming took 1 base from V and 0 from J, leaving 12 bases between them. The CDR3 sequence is CASSLVTQRATNEKLFF. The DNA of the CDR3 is TGTGCCAGCAGCTTAGTCACACAGAGAGCAACTAATGAAAAACTGTTTTTT.

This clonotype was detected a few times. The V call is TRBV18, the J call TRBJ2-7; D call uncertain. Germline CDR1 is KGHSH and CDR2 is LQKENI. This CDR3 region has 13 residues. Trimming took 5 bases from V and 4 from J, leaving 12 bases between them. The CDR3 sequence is CASSSRAPYEQYF. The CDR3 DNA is TGTGCCAGCTCATCCCGGGCCCCGTACGAGCAGTACTTC.

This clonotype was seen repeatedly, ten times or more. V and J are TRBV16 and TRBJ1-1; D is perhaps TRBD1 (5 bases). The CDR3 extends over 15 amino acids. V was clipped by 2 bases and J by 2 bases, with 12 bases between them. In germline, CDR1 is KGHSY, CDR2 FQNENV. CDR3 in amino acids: CASSQVTGGNTEAFF. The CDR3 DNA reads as TGTGCCAGCAGCCAAGTAACAGGCGGAAACACTGAAGCTTTCTTT.

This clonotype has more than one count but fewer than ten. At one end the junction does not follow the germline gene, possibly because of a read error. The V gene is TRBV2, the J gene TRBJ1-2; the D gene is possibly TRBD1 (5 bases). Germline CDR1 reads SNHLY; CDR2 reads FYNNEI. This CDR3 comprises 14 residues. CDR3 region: CAGSETGTLTGYTF. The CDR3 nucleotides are TGTGCCGGCAGTGAGACCGGGACGCTAACCGGCTACACCTTC.

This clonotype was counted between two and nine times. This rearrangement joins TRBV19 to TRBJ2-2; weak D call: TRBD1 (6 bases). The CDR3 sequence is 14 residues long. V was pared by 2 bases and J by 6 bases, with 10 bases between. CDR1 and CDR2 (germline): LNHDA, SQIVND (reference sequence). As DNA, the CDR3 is TGTGCCAGTAGTATAACAGGGACGGCCGGGGAGCTGTTTTTT. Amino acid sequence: CASSITGTAGELFF.

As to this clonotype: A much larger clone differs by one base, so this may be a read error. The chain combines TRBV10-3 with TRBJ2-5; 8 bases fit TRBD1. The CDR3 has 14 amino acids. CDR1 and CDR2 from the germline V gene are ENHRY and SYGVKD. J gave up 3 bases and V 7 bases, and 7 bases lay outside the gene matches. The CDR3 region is CAINPGQEKETQYF. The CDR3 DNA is TGTGCCATCAACCCGGGACAGGAAAAAGAGACCCAGTACTTC.

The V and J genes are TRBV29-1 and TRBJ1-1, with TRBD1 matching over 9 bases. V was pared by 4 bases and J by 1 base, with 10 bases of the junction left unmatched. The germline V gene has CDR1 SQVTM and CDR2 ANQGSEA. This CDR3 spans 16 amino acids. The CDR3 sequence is CSVGGSTGGGNTEAFF. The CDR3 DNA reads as TGCAGCGTTGGTGGCTCGACAGGGGGTGGGAACACTGAAGCTTTCTTT.

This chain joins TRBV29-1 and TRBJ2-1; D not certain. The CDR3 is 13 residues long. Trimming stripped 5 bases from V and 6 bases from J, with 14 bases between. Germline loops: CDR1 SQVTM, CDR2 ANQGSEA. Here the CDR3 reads CSVRYGFANEQFF. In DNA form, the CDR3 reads TGCAGCGTTCGGTATGGGTTCGCCAATGAGCAGTTCTTC.

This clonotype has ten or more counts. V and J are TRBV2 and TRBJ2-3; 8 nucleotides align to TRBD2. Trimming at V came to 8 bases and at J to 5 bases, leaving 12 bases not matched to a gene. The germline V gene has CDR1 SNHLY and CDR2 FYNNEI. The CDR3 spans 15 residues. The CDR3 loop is CASPSGSGKLDTQYF. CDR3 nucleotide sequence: TGTGCCAGCCCTTCGGGTAGCGGGAAGCTAGATACGCAGTATTTT.

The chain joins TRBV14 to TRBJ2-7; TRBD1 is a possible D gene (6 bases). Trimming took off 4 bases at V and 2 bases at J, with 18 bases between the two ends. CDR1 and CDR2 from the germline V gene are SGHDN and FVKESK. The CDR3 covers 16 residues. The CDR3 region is CASSPGTLNNAYEQYF. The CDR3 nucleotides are TGTGCCAGCAGCCCTGGGACACTCAACAACGCCTACGAGCAGTACTTC. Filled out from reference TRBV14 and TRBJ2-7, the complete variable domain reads EAGVTQFPSHSVIEKGQTVTLRCDPISGHDNLYWYRRVMGKEIKFLLHFVKESKQDESGMPNNRFLAERTGGTYSTLKVQPAELEDSGVYFCASSPGTLNNAYEQYFGPGTRLTVT.

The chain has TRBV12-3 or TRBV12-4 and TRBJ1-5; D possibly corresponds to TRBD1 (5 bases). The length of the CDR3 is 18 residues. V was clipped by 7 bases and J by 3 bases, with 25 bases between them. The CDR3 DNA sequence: TGTGCCAGCATCCACACGTTATCGGCTGGGGGGGACAATCAGCCCCAGCATTTT. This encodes CASIHTLSAGGDNQPQHF.